One sample yielded the 25 T cell receptor beta chains listed below, sequenced in a study of blood T cell repertoires in COVID-19. Method: immunoSEQ multiplex PCR; TCRdb's copy keeps in-frame clones and lacks some. The table has 70,000 or so clones, around 84% seen once; the top ten hold approximately 10%. The sequenced material came from peripheral blood. The receptors shown here come from a man in his 70s with active or convalescent COVID-19.

The chain joins TRBV5-6 to TRBJ2-5, with D unresolved. This CDR3 spans 11 amino acids. Deletions cut 4 bases from V and 1 base from J, with 2 bases between. The germline gives CDR1 SGHDT, CDR2 YYEEEE. The CDR3 nucleotides are TGTGCCAGCAGCCTCCAAGAGACCCAGTACTTC. Its protein product is CASSLQETQYF.

This clone was seen a single time. This chain joins TRBV7-3 and TRBJ2-1, with 14 nucleotides matching TRBD2. Trimming at V came to 5 bases and at J to 9 bases, leaving 3 bases not matched to a gene. The germline V gene encodes CDR1 SGHTA and CDR2 FQGTGA. There are 14 residues in the CDR3. The CDR3 DNA reads as TGTGCCAGCAGCGGACTAGCGGGAGGTGGTGAGCAGTTCTTC. It encodes CASSGLAGGGEQFF.

This chain connects TRBV6-4 to TRBJ1-1; D ambiguous. The V gene lost 8 bases and the J gene lost 0 bases, with 10 bases spanning the gap. CDR1 is MRHNA, CDR2 SNTAGT, per germline. The CDR3 extends over 13 amino acids. CDR3 sequence (DNA): TGTGCCAGCCGCAACAGCTTGAACACTGAAGCTTTCTTT. Translation: CASRNSLNTEAFF.

J is TRBJ2-3 and V is TRBV5-1; unclear D gene. Trimming left V 6 bases short and J 1 base short, with 6 bases between. The CDR3 is 12 amino acids. The germline CDR1 and CDR2 sequences are SGHRS and YFSETQ. The CDR3 protein is CASTSGTDTQYF. Written as DNA, the CDR3 is TGCGCCAGCACCTCCGGCACAGATACGCAGTATTTT.

The gene calls are TRBV7-9 and TRBJ2-1, with 9 bases lining up with TRBD2. V shed 5 bases and J 6 bases; nucleotides not matched to a gene: 20. The CDR3 spans 19 residues. Per the germline V gene, CDR1 is SEHNR and CDR2 is FQNEAQ (reference sequence). The CDR3 loop reads CASSPRVSGSSRRRNEQFF. In DNA form, the CDR3 reads TGTGCCAGCAGCCCGCGCGTTAGCGGGAGCTCCCGTCGGCGCAATGAGCAGTTCTTC.

This clone showed up just a few times. The chain carries TRBV6-6 and TRBJ1-4; TRBD1 agrees at 7 bases. J gave up 8 bases and V 2 bases, and 5 bases lay outside the gene matches. The CDR3 consists of 14 residues. CDR1 and CDR2 (germline): MNHNY, SVGAGI (reference sequence). The chain's CDR3 is CASSYPRDSEKLFF. In nucleotides, the CDR3 is TGTGCCAGCAGTTACCCACGGGACAGCGAAAAACTGTTTTTT.

This chain connects TRBV18 to TRBJ1-4, with 7 positions matching TRBD1. This CDR3 is built from 17 residues. J lost 7 bases, V lost 4 bases, and 15 bases had no gene match. In germline, CDR1 is KGHSH, CDR2 LQKENI. In DNA, the CDR3 is TGTGCCAGCTCACGGGTGTTACAGGGGCCTCAGAGTGAAAAACTGTTTTTT. The encoded protein is CASSRVLQGPQSEKLFF. Variable domain in full (rest from reference TRBV18 and TRBJ1-4): NAGVMQNPRHLVRRRGQEARLRCSPMKGHSHVYWYRQLPEEGLKFMVYLQKENIIDESGMPKERFSAEFPKEGPSILRIQQVVRGDSAAYFCASSRVLQGPQSEKLFFGSGTQLSVL.

The chain uses TRBV9 and TRBJ1-2; 7 bases match TRBD1. J lost 4 bases, V lost 0 bases, and 3 bases had no gene match. This CDR3 is 14 amino acids long. The germline CDR1 and CDR2 sequences are SGDLS and YYNGEE. This chain's CDR3 is CASSVGGQSYGYTF. For the CDR3, the DNA is TGTGCCAGCAGCGTAGGGGGACAGAGCTATGGCTACACCTTC.

The V and J genes are TRBV24-1 and TRBJ1-2; 9 bases fit TRBD1. The germline V gene has CDR1 KGHDR and CDR2 SFDVKD. This CDR3 has 17 residues. V trimming: 4 bases; J trimming: 8 bases; junction bases outside the gene matches: 16. CDR3 amino acids: CATSDQGQGPGAEGYTF. For the CDR3, the DNA is TGTGCCACCAGTGACCAGGGACAGGGCCCGGGGGCAGAGGGCTACACCTTC.

The J gene is TRBJ2-3, the V gene TRBV9, with D unresolved. The germline V and J ends were trimmed by 1 base and 6 bases, with 15 bases remaining between them. The germline V gene has CDR1 SGDLS and CDR2 YYNGEE. The CDR3 length is 15 residues. The CDR3 region is CASSVTPGPEDTQYF. The DNA of the CDR3 is TGTGCCAGCAGCGTAACGCCAGGTCCTGAGGATACGCAGTATTTT.

V is TRBV7-9 and J is TRBJ1-2; 7 nucleotides align to TRBD1. V shed 4 bases and J 8 bases; nucleotides not matched to a gene: 4. The CDR3 totals 12 residues. Germline values: CDR1 SEHNR, CDR2 FQNEAQ (reference sequence). The CDR3 loop is CASSSTGRGYTF. CDR3 DNA sequence: TGTGCCAGCAGCTCGACAGGGAGAGGCTACACCTTC.

The chain recombines TRBV6-5 with TRBJ1-1, with 7 bases aligning to TRBD1. CDR3 size: 12 residues. The germline CDR1 and CDR2 sequences are MNHEY and SVGAGI. Trimming removed 5 bases from V and 6 bases from J; junction bases left unmatched: 3. The CDR3 loop is CASSQTGAEAFF. The CDR3, as DNA: TGTGCCAGCAGTCAAACAGGGGCTGAAGCTTTCTTT.

This clone was seen just once. The DNA of the CDR3 is TGTGCCAGCAGCTCGATGTGGGGGGAGGGGGATCAAGAGACCCAGTACTTC. Amino acids: CASSSMWGEGDQETQYF. V gene TRBV28 combines with J gene TRBJ2-5; possible D gene TRBD2, 7 bases. Looked up from germline, CDR1 is MDHEN and CDR2 is SYDVKM. The CDR3 is 17 residues long. With 6 bases removed from V and 2 bases from J, the gap between germline ends came to 22 bases.

The rearrangement links TRBV2 to TRBJ1-5; 7 bases line up with TRBD1. Germline assignment: CDR1 SNHLY and CDR2 FYNNEI. The CDR3 contains 16 residues. The trim removed 5 bases at V and 5 bases at J, leaving 12 bases unmatched. CDR3 residues: CASSSLGGTVHQPQHF. In nucleotides, the CDR3 is TGTGCCAGCAGTTCCTTAGGGGGGACAGTCCATCAGCCCCAGCATTTT.

The CDR3 reads CASSVGTGGSAGYTF. The CDR3 DNA reads as TGTGCCAGCAGTGTTGGGACAGGGGGCTCTGCTGGCTACACCTTC. This chain connects TRBV25-1 to TRBJ1-2; the match to TRBD1 covers 12 bases. Germline lookup yields CDR1 MGHDK and CDR2 SYGVNS. Germline trimming cut 4 bases from V and 7 bases from J; bases unmatched to any gene: 7. The CDR3 sequence is 15 residues long.

The chain uses TRBV5-1 and TRBJ2-2, with 7 bases aligning to TRBD1. Per the germline V gene, CDR1 is SGHRS and CDR2 is YFSETQ. The CDR3 has 13 residues. J was trimmed by 7 bases and V by 4 bases; bases with no gene match: 4. CDR3 sequence: CASSEGAVGELFF. The CDR3 DNA follows: TGCGCCAGCAGCGAGGGGGCTGTCGGGGAGCTGTTTTTT.

The rearrangement uses TRBV10-3 and TRBJ2-1; 9 positions agree with TRBD1. The CDR3 extends over 14 amino acids. Germline V gives CDR1 ENHRY, CDR2 SYGVKD. V lost 5 bases, J lost 7 bases, and 6 bases stayed unmatched. CDR3 sequence: CAISQTGGRNEQFF. The CDR3 DNA reads TGTGCCATCAGTCAGACAGGGGGACGGAATGAGCAGTTCTTC.

V usage is TRBV7-2 and J usage is TRBJ2-2, with 8 bases lining up with TRBD1. The germline V gene has CDR1 SGHTA and CDR2 FQGNSA. The trim removed 4 bases at V and 7 bases at J, leaving 8 bases unmatched. This CDR3 contains 15 residues. The CDR3 nucleotides are TGTGCCAGCAGCTCGGGACAGGTTTACCTCGGGGAGCTGTTTTTT. Protein product: CASSSGQVYLGELFF. The complete variable domain, with remaining parts taken from reference TRBV7-2 and TRBJ2-2, reads GAGVSQSPSNKVTEKGKDVELRCDPISGHTALYWYRQSLGQGLEFLIYFQGNSAPDKSGLPSDRFSAERTGGSVSTLTIQRTQQEDSAVYLCASSSGQVYLGELFFGEGSRLTVL.

V gene TRBV10-3 combines with J gene TRBJ2-3; 8 bases map to TRBD2. Losses at the gene ends were 4 bases for V and 3 bases for J; bases not matched to a gene: 9. From germline, CDR1 is ENHRY and CDR2 SYGVKD. This CDR3 is built from 16 residues. This chain's CDR3 is CAISATIAGITDTQYF. CDR3 DNA sequence: TGTGCCATCAGTGCAACTATAGCGGGAATAACAGATACGCAGTATTTT.

The V gene is TRBV5-1, the J gene TRBJ2-7; 12 nucleotides line up with TRBD2. CDR1 is SGHRS and CDR2 is YFSETQ in the germline V gene. The CDR3 has 14 residues. J lost 1 base, V lost 5 bases, and 1 base had no gene match. For the CDR3, the DNA is TGCGCCAGCAGGACTAGCGGGAGTTCCTACGAGCAGTACTTC. It translates to CASRTSGSSYEQYF.

This clone came up once. The chain links TRBV28 to TRBJ2-7; unclear D gene. Germline V CDR1 and CDR2: MDHEN, SYDVKM. This CDR3 is 14 amino acids long. The V gene lost 7 bases and the J gene lost 2 bases, with 15 bases spanning the gap. DNA for the CDR3: TGTGCCAGCAATGCTTATTGGAGAGCCTACGAGCAGTACTTC. Translated: CASNAYWRAYEQYF. Based on the CDR3 plus reference TRBV28 and TRBJ2-7, the full variable domain is DVKVTQSSRYLVKRTGEKVFLECVQDMDHENMFWYRQDPGLGLRLIYFSYDVKMKEKGDIPEGYSVSREKKERFSLILESASTNQTSMYLCASNAYWRAYEQYFGPGTRLTVT.

This chain uses TRBV27 with TRBJ1-1; unclear D gene. CDR1 is MNHEY, CDR2 SMNVEV, per germline (reference sequence). The CDR3 consists of 14 residues. V lost 6 bases and J lost 1, with 12 bases in between. Written as DNA, the CDR3 is TGTGCCAGCAGCCCCAATGGGAGGAACACTGAAGCTTTCTTT. It yields the protein CASSPNGRNTEAFF.

This clone has only a few counts. V and J are TRBV11-2 and TRBJ2-2; 9 nucleotides agree with TRBD2. V was clipped by 1 base and J by 4 bases; unmatched bases: 1. The germline V gene encodes CDR1 SGHAT and CDR2 FQNNGV. This CDR3 spans 15 amino acids. The CDR3 sequence is CASSLVAGVTGELFF. The CDR3, as DNA: TGTGCCAGCAGCTTAGTAGCGGGAGTCACCGGGGAGCTGTTTTTT. The full variable domain, its missing parts supplied by reference TRBV11-2 and TRBJ2-2, is EAGVAQSPRYKIIEKRQSVAFWCNPISGHATLYWYQQILGQGPKLLIQFQNNGVVDDSQLPKDRFSAERLKGVDSTLKIQPAKLEDSAVYLCASSLVAGVTGELFFGEGSRLTVL.

This clone was seen a single time. The genes are TRBV18 and TRBJ2-7; D perhaps matches TRBD2 (5 bases). Trimming shortened V by 4 bases and J by 2 bases, and 12 bases separated the two germline ends. CDR1 is KGHSH, CDR2 LQKENI, per germline. This CDR3 comprises 14 residues. The CDR3 bases are TGTGCCAGCTCACGTCCGGGAAAACCCTACGAGCAGTACTTC. Translating gives CASSRPGKPYEQYF.

This chain links TRBV4-1 with TRBJ2-3, with D possibly matching TRBD1 (5 bases). Germline CDR1 MGHRA, CDR2 YSYEKL. This CDR3 has 13 residues. Trimming took 0 bases from V and 8 from J, leaving 9 bases between them. The CDR3 protein is CASSQDPQGTQYF. The CDR3 nucleotides are TGCGCCAGCAGCCAAGATCCCCAGGGTACGCAGTATTTT.